The 8 T cell receptor beta chains reported below all come from one sample, sequenced in a study of T-cell memory formation after mild COVID-19. In TCRdb, the 5' RACE reads were re-called with MiXCR into one record per CDR3 protein. The repertoire holds over 120,000 distinct CDR3 sequences, with about 19% as singletons. Sequencing used PBMCs or a T cell subset sorted from them (not recorded which). The origin of the receptors is an adult woman who had mild COVID-19 (a few samples of this study predate the infection). Cell type and time point are not known.

This chain connects TRBV5-6 to TRBJ1-2; tentative D call: TRBD1 (5 bases). V was trimmed by 4 bases and J by 5 bases, leaving 18 bases between them. Per the germline V gene, CDR1 is SGHDT and CDR2 is YYEEEE. This CDR3 is built from 15 residues. This CDR3 is CASSRGRGGDYGYTF. CDR3 DNA sequence: TGTGCCAGCAGCCGGGGACGAGGAGGGGATTATGGCTACACCTTC.

In this sample, this clonotype turned up a few times. The J gene is TRBJ2-7, the V gene TRBV12-3 or TRBV12-4; TRBD1 might be the D (6 bases). Between the trimmed V and J ends, which lost 6 bases and 4 bases, there was a span of 13 bases. The CDR3 is 13 amino acids. CDR3 sequence (DNA): TGTGCCAGCAGCACAGGGTCCTCGTACGAGCAGTACTTC. This codes for CASSTGSSYEQYF.

This clonotype showed up just a few times. This chain connects TRBV2 to TRBJ2-3, with TRBD1 matching 9 bases. CDR3 length: 15 amino acids. Germline V gives CDR1 SNHLY, CDR2 FYNNEI. V shed 3 bases and J 9 bases; nucleotides not matched to a gene: 10. The CDR3 coding sequence is TGTGCCAGCAGTGAGGGACAGGGACCGCGGCGGACGCAGTATTTT. Protein: CASSEGQGPRRTQYF.

V and J are TRBV12-3 or TRBV12-4 and TRBJ2-3, with 7 positions matching TRBD2. The ends lost 3 bases at V and 1 base at J; junction bases unmatched: 1. The CDR3 loop spans 14 amino acids. CDR3 protein: CASSFTSGTDTQYF. The CDR3 coding sequence is TGTGCCAGCAGTTTTACTAGCGGCACAGATACGCAGTATTTT.

This chain links TRBV5-6 with TRBJ2-3, with 8 bases matching TRBD2. V lost 4 bases and J lost 3; bases outside the gene matches: 13. Germline V CDR1 and CDR2: SGHDT, YYEEEE. This CDR3 comprises 17 residues. The DNA of the CDR3 is TGTGCCAGCAGCCCGCTCCTTGGCGGGGGGCGAACAGATACGCAGTATTTT. This gives the protein CASSPLLGGGRTDTQYF.

This clonotype has only a few counts. The V call is TRBV19, the J call TRBJ1-2; the match to TRBD1 covers 9 bases. The germline V gene has CDR1 LNHDA and CDR2 SQIVND (reference sequence). The CDR3 is 14 residues long. The V and J ends lost 8 bases and 2 bases, in that order; junction bases with no gene match: 6. CDR3: CASASGQGNYGYTF. DNA for the CDR3: TGTGCCAGTGCTTCGGGACAGGGCAACTATGGCTACACCTTC.

This clonotype was recorded a few times. The chain recombines TRBV15 with TRBJ1-5, with TRBD1 as a possible D gene (5 bases). V gave up 5 bases and J gave up 15 bases, with 20 bases separating them. This CDR3 has 13 amino acids. Germline V gives CDR1 LNHNV, CDR2 YYDKDF (reference sequence). The CDR3 region has the DNA TGTGCCACCAGCTCACAAACCGCAGGGAAGTTGCATTTT. Translating it yields CATSSQTAGKLHF.

The chain links TRBV5-1 to TRBJ1-1; D gene ambiguous. The V and J ends lost 2 bases and 4 bases respectively, with 12 bases between them. The CDR3 is made up of 14 amino acids. CDR1 and CDR2 (germline): SGHRS, YFSETQ. CDR3 coding DNA: TGCGCCAGCAGCTTTGTAGGGATGGGCACTGAAGCTTTCTTT. Its protein product is CASSFVGMGTEAFF.